These 12 T cell receptor beta chains came from one sample sequenced in a study of blood T cell repertoires in COVID-19. Sequenced by immunoSEQ multiplex PCR; TCRdb stores in-frame clones only, minus some. Here the sample spans approximately 220,000 clones, 83% being singletons. Material: PBMCs or T cells enriched from blood (not recorded which). These TCRs come from a woman in her fifties or sixties who had been exposed to COVID-19.

The chain has TRBV19 and TRBJ1-1, with a weak D call TRBD1 (6 bases). This CDR3 contains 14 residues. Germline CDR1 LNHDA, CDR2 SQIVND (reference sequence). The V end was cut by 3 bases, the J end by 8 bases, with 16 bases between. This CDR3 reads CASSMGADGVEAFF. As DNA, the CDR3 is TGTGCCAGTAGTATGGGGGCTGATGGCGTAGAAGCTTTCTTT. Full variable domain (rest looked up from reference TRBV19 and TRBJ1-1): DGGITQSPKYLFRKEGQNVTLSCEQNLNHDAMYWYRQDPGQGLRLIYYSQIVNDFQKGDIAEGYSVSREKKESFPLTVTSAQKNPTAFYLCASSMGADGVEAFFGQGTRLTVV.

V gene TRBV19 combines with J gene TRBJ1-1, with D tentatively TRBD1 (5 bases). Germline loops: CDR1 LNHDA, CDR2 SQIVND (reference sequence). V lost 5 bases to trimming and J lost 6 bases, with 16 bases between them. The CDR3 is 14 amino acids. CDR3 bases: TGTGCCAGTAGTCCTCGTGGATGGGGGGCTGAAGCTTTCTTT. The encoded protein is CASSPRGWGAEAFF.

This rearrangement joins TRBV7-2 to TRBJ1-5, with 7 bases that match TRBD1. The V segment lost 2 bases and the J segment 4 bases; nucleotides outside the gene matches: 2. Germline values: CDR1 SGHTA, CDR2 FQGNSA. The length of the CDR3 is 14 residues. The DNA of the CDR3 is TGTGCCAGCAGCTTACAGGGACAGAATCAGCCCCAGCATTTT. This translates into CASSLQGQNQPQHF.

The chain recombines TRBV24-1 with TRBJ2-7, with D perhaps matching TRBD1 (5 bases). The CDR3 covers 17 residues. CDR1 KGHDR and CDR2 SFDVKD come from the germline V gene. The germline V and J ends were trimmed by 1 base and 0 bases, with 15 bases remaining between them. The CDR3 here is CATSDFRTGLSSYEQYF. CDR3 coding DNA: TGTGCCACCAGTGATTTTCGTACAGGATTAAGCTCCTACGAGCAGTACTTC.

The chain uses TRBV9 and TRBJ1-1; D possibly corresponds to TRBD1 (5 bases). The V gene lost 3 bases and the J gene lost 1 base, with 19 bases spanning the gap. CDR3 length equals 17 residues. CDR1 and CDR2 (germline): SGDLS, YYNGEE. CDR3 in DNA: TGTGCCAGCAGCGCCAGCGGGGGGTCCCGAGGGAACACTGAAGCTTTCTTT. Protein product: CASSASGGSRGNTEAFF.

The chain has TRBV30 and TRBJ1-1, with D possibly being TRBD1 (6 bases). Looked up from germline, CDR1 is GTSNPN and CDR2 is SVGIG (reference sequence). The germline V and J ends were trimmed by 2 bases and 1 base, with 20 bases remaining between them. The CDR3 loop spans 17 amino acids. In DNA form, the CDR3 reads TGTGCCTGGAGTCCCCGATCCAGGGGCGTGGGGAACACTGAAGCTTTCTTT. It translates to CAWSPRSRGVGNTEAFF.

The chain couples TRBV2 to TRBJ2-2; 10 nucleotides agree with TRBD2. Germline V gene data show CDR1 as SNHLY and CDR2 as FYNNEI. This CDR3 has 15 residues. The ends lost 4 bases at V and 5 bases at J; junction bases unmatched: 4. The CDR3: CASSGSAGGTGELFF. The CDR3 DNA reads as TGTGCCAGCAGTGGGTCAGCGGGGGGGACCGGGGAGCTGTTTTTT.

V gene TRBV6-5 combines with J gene TRBJ2-3; a possible D gene is TRBD2 (6 bases). CDR3 size: 13 residues. Trimming cost V 6 bases and J 5 bases, with 12 bases left between them. From germline, CDR1 is MNHEY and CDR2 SVGAGI. This chain's CDR3 is CASSRGWVDTQYF. In DNA, the CDR3 is TGTGCCAGCAGCCGGGGGTGGGTAGATACGCAGTATTTT.

Here the CDR3 reads CASSEGDREQPQHF. The CDR3 nucleotides read TGTGCCAGCAGTGAAGGGGACAGGGAACAGCCCCAGCATTTT. V gene TRBV2 combines with J gene TRBJ1-5; TRBD1 agrees at 9 bases. The CDR3 length is 14 residues. Per germline, CDR1 SNHLY and CDR2 FYNNEI. Unmatched junction bases numbered 2, after V lost 1 base and J lost 7 bases.

The chain is built from TRBV19 and TRBJ1-4, with D perhaps matching TRBD1 (5 bases). V lost 1 base to trimming and J lost 2 bases, with 11 bases between them. This CDR3 is 16 amino acids long. CDR1 LNHDA and CDR2 SQIVND come from the germline V gene (reference sequence). Here the CDR3 reads CASSIGAGLTNEKLFF. Written as DNA, the CDR3 is TGTGCCAGTAGTATAGGGGCAGGGCTCACTAATGAAAAACTGTTTTTT.

This chain joins TRBV7-9 and TRBJ1-1; 9 positions agree with TRBD1. The CDR3 consists of 15 residues. V was pared by 0 bases and J by 8 bases, with 7 bases of the junction left unmatched. The germline CDR1 and CDR2 sequences are SEHNR and FQNEAQ (reference sequence). The CDR3 region has the DNA TGTGCCAGCAGCTTAGCAAGAACAGGGGGCGCCGAAGCTTTCTTT. This gives the protein CASSLARTGGAEAFF. Together with reference TRBV7-9 and TRBJ1-1, the CDR3 gives the full variable domain: DTGVSQNPRHKITKRGQNVTFRCDPISEHNRLYWYRQTLGQGPEFLTYFQNEAQLEKSRLLSDRFSAERPKGSFSTLEIQRTEQGDSAMYLCASSLARTGGAEAFFGQGTRLTVV.

The gene calls are TRBV28 and TRBJ1-1; the D is unclear. This CDR3 contains 13 residues. V gave up 6 bases and J gave up 1 base, with 9 bases separating them. Germline assignment: CDR1 MDHEN and CDR2 SYDVKM. The CDR3 sequence is CASSLPRNTEAFF. In nucleotides, the CDR3 is TGTGCCAGCAGCCTACCTCGGAACACTGAAGCTTTCTTT. The whole variable domain, filled in from reference TRBV28 and TRBJ1-1, reads DVKVTQSSRYLVKRTGEKVFLECVQDMDHENMFWYRQDPGLGLRLIYFSYDVKMKEKGDIPEGYSVSREKKERFSLILESASTNQTSMYLCASSLPRNTEAFFGQGTRLTVV.